Each of the 3 T cell receptor beta chains below was sequenced from the same sample in a study of beta chain features in type 1 diabetes listed by TCRdb under 2018. Summary of the overall study and its limitations: Type 1 diabetes patients showed a moderate but significant shortening of TCRB CDR3 length in all four CD4+ subsets.

The library was made by the immunoSEQ multiplex PCR assay. The High Capacity cDNA Reverse Transcription Kit was used to reverse transcribe all of the isolated RNA, meaning that expressed TCRB transcripts were what got sequenced. Entries here come from immuneACCESS through TCRdb and include only in-frame sequences with V and J called. Some clones fail to appear in such tables; in the studies checked, an unresolved V gene covers under half of the shortfall, and the cause of the remainder is unknown. The sample yields a few hundred thousand clones; roughly a tenth were counted once. Jointly, the top ten make up about 0.6% of the sample. Antigens of these TCRs are unknown. Sequenced sample: central memory CD4+ T cells from blood. The receptors come from a man aged 25-45 years with type 1 diabetes.

The rearrangement joins TRBV13 to TRBJ2-5; D gene ambiguous. V lost 4 bases and J 5 bases, leaving 14 bases between the germline ends. Germline V gene sequence: CDR1 PRHDT, CDR2 FYEKMQ (reference sequence). This CDR3 has 14 residues. The CDR3 nucleotides read TGTGCCAGCAGCTCCCAGCGAGTGGGGGAGACCCAGTACTTC. This encodes CASSSQRVGETQYF.

There are a few counts of this clone. The J gene is TRBJ1-3, the V gene TRBV5-1, with a weak D call TRBD1 (6 bases). V dropped 4 bases and J dropped 2 bases, with 13 bases sitting between them. The CDR3 totals 15 residues. The germline CDR1 and CDR2 sequences are SGHRS and YFSETQ. CDR3: CASSTQPGAGNTIYF. For the CDR3, the DNA is TGCGCCAGCAGCACCCAACCAGGGGCTGGAAACACCATATATTTT.

This clone was counted many times. The CDR3 sequence: CASSPSRVQETQYF. DNA for the CDR3: TGTGCCAGTAGTCCCTCCCGGGTACAAGAGACCCAGTACTTC. This chain links TRBV19 with TRBJ2-5; D is uncertain. This CDR3 is 14 amino acids long. CDR1 is LNHDA, CDR2 SQIVND, per germline (reference sequence). Trimming took off 5 bases at V and 2 bases at J, with 12 bases between the two ends.